This is a list of T cell receptor beta chains from one sample in a study of cytomegalovirus exposure and HLA in healthy donors. Assay: immunoSEQ multiplex PCR; the TCRdb copy retains only in-frame clones and omits some. The sample consists of over 150,000 clones, 70% to 85% of them appearing once. Material: PBMCs. These TCRs come from a man aged 40-55 years in good health and CMV-seronegative. Each CDR3 is given with its conserved first and last residue. Clone size is stated in some rows and not others, as once, few, many or a class when expanded.

j_gene: TRBJ2-5
v_gene: TRBV5-4
abundance: -
CDR3aa: CASSLDPSGETQYF

j_gene: TRBJ2-5
v_gene: TRBV5-1
abundance: -
CDR3aa: CASSLTSAQETQYF

j_gene: TRBJ2-3
v_gene: TRBV27
abundance: -
CDR3aa: CASRVLGTDTQYF

j_gene: TRBJ2-2
v_gene: TRBV5-1
abundance: -
CDR3aa: CASSLQGWGTGELFF

j_gene: TRBJ1-1
v_gene: TRBV11-2
abundance: -
CDR3aa: CASSRTGQGGSAFF

j_gene: TRBJ1-5
v_gene: TRBV6-1
abundance: -
CDR3aa: CASSEARLVDQPQHF

j_gene: TRBJ2-6
v_gene: TRBV4-1
abundance: -
CDR3aa: CASSRQIAGSRTGANGLTF

j_gene: TRBJ2-5
v_gene: TRBV6-1
abundance: -
CDR3aa: CASSLGTRGTQYF

j_gene: TRBJ2-5
v_gene: TRBV6-1
abundance: -
CDR3aa: CATQQGAYSGWTQYF

j_gene: TRBJ2-7
v_gene: TRBV5-6
abundance: -
CDR3aa: CASSPRTSGRYEQYF

j_gene: TRBJ1-2
v_gene: TRBV19
abundance: -
CDR3aa: CASRPTPGVNYGYTF

j_gene: TRBJ1-3
v_gene: TRBV6-1
abundance: once
CDR3aa: CASSTGSDSADTIYF

j_gene: TRBJ2-1
v_gene: TRBV14
abundance: -
CDR3aa: CASQATSGPTMEQFF

j_gene: -
v_gene: TRBV6-1
abundance: -
CDR3aa: CASSSLAGGSYEQYF

j_gene: TRBJ2-3
v_gene: TRBV5-1
abundance: -
CDR3aa: CASSLELGGGDTQYF

j_gene: TRBJ1-5
v_gene: TRBV28
abundance: -
CDR3aa: CASSRDQGTQPQHF

j_gene: TRBJ1-2
v_gene: TRBV28
abundance: -
CDR3aa: CASSLGDSRTYGYTF

j_gene: TRBJ1-5
v_gene: TRBV19
abundance: -
CDR3aa: CASRLRWLSNQPQHF

j_gene: TRBJ2-5
v_gene: TRBV19
abundance: -
CDR3aa: CASSFSGEEETQYF

j_gene: TRBJ1-4
v_gene: TRBV7-9
abundance: -
CDR3aa: CSSSLDSDRAKLFF

j_gene: TRBJ1-2
v_gene: TRBV5-1
abundance: -
CDR3aa: CASSSGQGLDGYTF

j_gene: TRBJ1-4
v_gene: TRBV5-1
abundance: -
CDR3aa: CASSLTGVEGEKLFF

j_gene: TRBJ2-7
v_gene: TRBV5-1
abundance: -
CDR3aa: CASSTELTSSSYEQYF

j_gene: TRBJ1-3
v_gene: TRBV9
abundance: -
CDR3aa: CASSVQGAGNTIYF